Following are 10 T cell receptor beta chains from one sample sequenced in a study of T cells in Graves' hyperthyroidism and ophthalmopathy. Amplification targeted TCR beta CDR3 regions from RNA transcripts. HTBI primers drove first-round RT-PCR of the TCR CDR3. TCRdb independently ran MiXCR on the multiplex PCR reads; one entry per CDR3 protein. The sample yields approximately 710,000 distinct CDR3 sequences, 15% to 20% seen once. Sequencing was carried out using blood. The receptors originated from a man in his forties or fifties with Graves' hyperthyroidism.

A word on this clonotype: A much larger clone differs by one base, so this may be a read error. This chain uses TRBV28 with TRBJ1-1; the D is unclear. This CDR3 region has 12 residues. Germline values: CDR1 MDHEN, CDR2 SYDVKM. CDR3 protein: CVSSLRATNPFF. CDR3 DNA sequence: TGTGTCAGCAGTTTAAGGGCAACGAATCCTTTCTTT.

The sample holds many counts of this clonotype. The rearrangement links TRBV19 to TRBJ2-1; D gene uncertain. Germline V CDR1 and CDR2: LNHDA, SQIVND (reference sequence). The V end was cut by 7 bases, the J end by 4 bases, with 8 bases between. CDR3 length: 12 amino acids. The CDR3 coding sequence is TGTGCCAGTAACGGCCCATACAATGAGCAGTTCTTC. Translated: CASNGPYNEQFF.

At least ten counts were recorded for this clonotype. The CDR3 protein is CAWTGAGELFF. For the CDR3, the DNA is TGTGCCTGGACAGGAGCCGGGGAGCTGTTTTTT. This chain links TRBV30 with TRBJ2-2; D ambiguous. The CDR3 has 11 residues. Germline V gives CDR1 GTSNPN, CDR2 SVGIG (reference sequence). Between the trimmed V and J ends, which lost 4 bases and 6 bases, there was a span of 6 bases.

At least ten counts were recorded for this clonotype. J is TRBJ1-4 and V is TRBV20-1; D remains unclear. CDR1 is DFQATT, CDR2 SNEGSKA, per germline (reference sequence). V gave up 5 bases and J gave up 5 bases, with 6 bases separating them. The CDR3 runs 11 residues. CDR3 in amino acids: CSASGNEKLFF. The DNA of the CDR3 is TGCAGTGCTTCGGGGAATGAAAAACTGTTTTTT.

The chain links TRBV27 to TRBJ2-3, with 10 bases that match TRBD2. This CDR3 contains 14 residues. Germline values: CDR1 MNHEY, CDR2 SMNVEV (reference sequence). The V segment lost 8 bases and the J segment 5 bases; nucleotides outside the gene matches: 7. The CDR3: CASGLAGAVDTQYF. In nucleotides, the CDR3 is TGTGCCAGCGGTCTAGCGGGAGCAGTAGATACGCAGTATTTT.

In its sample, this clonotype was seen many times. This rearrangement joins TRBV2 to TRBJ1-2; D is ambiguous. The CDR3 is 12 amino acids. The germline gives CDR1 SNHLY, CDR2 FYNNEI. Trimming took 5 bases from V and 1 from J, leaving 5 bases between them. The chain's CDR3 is CASSTRNYGYTF. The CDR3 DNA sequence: TGTGCCAGCAGTACACGTAACTATGGCTACACCTTC.

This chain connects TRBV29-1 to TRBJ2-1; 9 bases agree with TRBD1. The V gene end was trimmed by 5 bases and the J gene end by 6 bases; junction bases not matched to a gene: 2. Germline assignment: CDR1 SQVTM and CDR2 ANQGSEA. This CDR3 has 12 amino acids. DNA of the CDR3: TGCAGCGTTATGACAGGGGGCAATGAGCAGTTCTTC. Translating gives CSVMTGGNEQFF.

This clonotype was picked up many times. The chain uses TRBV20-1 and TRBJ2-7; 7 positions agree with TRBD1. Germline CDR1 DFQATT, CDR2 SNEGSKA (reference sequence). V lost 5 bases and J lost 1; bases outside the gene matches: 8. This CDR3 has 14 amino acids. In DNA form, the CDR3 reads TGCAGTGCTCCGCGACCGGGACAGTCCTACGAGCAGTACTTC. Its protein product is CSAPRPGQSYEQYF.

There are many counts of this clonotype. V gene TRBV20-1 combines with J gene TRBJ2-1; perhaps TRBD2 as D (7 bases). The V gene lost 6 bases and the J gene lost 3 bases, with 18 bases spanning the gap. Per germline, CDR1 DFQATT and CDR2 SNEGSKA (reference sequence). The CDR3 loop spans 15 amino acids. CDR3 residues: CSARLGGRDYNEQFF. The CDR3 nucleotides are TGCAGTGCACGATTAGGGGGGAGGGACTACAATGAGCAGTTCTTC.

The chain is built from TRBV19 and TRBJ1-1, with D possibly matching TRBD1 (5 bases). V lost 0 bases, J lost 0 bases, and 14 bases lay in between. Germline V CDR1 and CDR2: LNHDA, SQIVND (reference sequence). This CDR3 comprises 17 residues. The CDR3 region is CASSIDGATPLNTEAFF. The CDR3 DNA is TGTGCCAGTAGTATAGATGGGGCCACTCCGCTGAACACTGAAGCTTTCTTT.